This entry lists 7 T cell receptor beta chains sequenced from one sample in a study of T cells in Graves' hyperthyroidism and ophthalmopathy. Template material for amplifying TCR beta CDR3 regions consisted of RNA transcripts. TCR CDR3 regions were first amplified by RT-PCR with HTBI primers. In TCRdb, the multiplex PCR reads were re-called with MiXCR into one record per CDR3 protein. The sample holds around 420,000 distinct CDR3 sequences; approximately 14% are singletons and the top ten take almost 8%. The sequencing input was blood. The receptor set was obtained from a woman aged 18-29 years with Graves' hyperthyroidism.

This clonotype has ten or more counts. The J gene is TRBJ2-7, the V gene TRBV11-2, with 8 bases aligning to TRBD2. CDR1 is SGHAT, CDR2 FQNNGV, per germline. Trimming cost V 1 base and J 4 bases; bases outside gene matches: 12. CDR3 size: 17 residues. The CDR3 nucleotides are TGTGCCAGCAGCTTAGCCTTGGCCGGGGGGGCGCTTTACGAGCAGTACTTC. Translated, it gives CASSLALAGGALYEQYF.

The gene calls are TRBV6-1 and TRBJ1-6, with 10 bases that match TRBD1. CDR1 is MNHNS, CDR2 SASEGT, per germline. The CDR3 runs 17 residues. Trimming at V came to 6 bases and at J to 4 bases, leaving 9 bases not matched to a gene. For the CDR3, the DNA is TGTGCCAGCAGCACCCAGGACAGGGGGGTGTATAATTCACCCCTCCACTTT. Amino acid sequence: CASSTQDRGVYNSPLHF.

At least ten counts were recorded for this clonotype. This chain uses TRBV12-3 or TRBV12-4 with TRBJ1-6, with D perhaps TRBD1 (6 bases). V lost 7 bases to trimming and J lost 10 bases, with 14 bases between them. The CDR3 loop spans 13 amino acids. This chain's CDR3 is CASNEQGDSPLHF. For the CDR3, the DNA is TGTGCCAGCAACGAACAGGGTGACTCACCCCTCCACTTT.

This clonotype was picked up many times. The chain recombines TRBV6-1 with TRBJ1-5, with no clear D. Germline loops: CDR1 MNHNS, CDR2 SASEGT. The CDR3 totals 13 residues. The ends were cut back, 5 bases at V and 7 bases at J, with 12 bases in the middle. Here the CDR3 reads CASSSQEDQPQHF. CDR3 sequence (DNA): TGTGCCAGCAGTTCGCAGGAAGACCAGCCCCAGCATTTT.

The gene calls are TRBV5-1 and TRBJ1-5; D is undetermined. The CDR3 contains 15 residues. Germline V gene lookup returns CDR1 SGHRS and CDR2 YFSETQ. V was clipped by 1 base and J by 3 bases, with 11 bases between them. CDR3 protein: CASSLSGGYNQPQHF. The CDR3 DNA sequence: TGCGCCAGCAGCTTGTCGGGCGGATACAATCAGCCCCAGCATTTT.

The rearrangement links TRBV4-2 to TRBJ2-2; D ambiguous. The germline V gene has CDR1 LGHNA and CDR2 YNFKEQ. V was pared by 0 bases and J by 4 bases, with 3 bases between. This CDR3 spans 13 amino acids. The CDR3 reads CASSQEPTGELFF. CDR3 DNA sequence: TGTGCCAGCAGCCAAGAACCCACCGGGGAGCTGTTTTTT.

This clonotype was counted many times. This chain connects TRBV2 to TRBJ2-1; TRBD2 agrees at 9 bases. V gave up 8 bases and J gave up 1 base; unmatched junction bases: 0. Germline CDR1 and CDR2: SNHLY and FYNNEI. This CDR3 has 13 amino acids. The CDR3, as DNA: TGTGCCAGCCTAGCGGGATCCTACAATGAGCAGTTCTTC. Its protein product is CASLAGSYNEQFF.